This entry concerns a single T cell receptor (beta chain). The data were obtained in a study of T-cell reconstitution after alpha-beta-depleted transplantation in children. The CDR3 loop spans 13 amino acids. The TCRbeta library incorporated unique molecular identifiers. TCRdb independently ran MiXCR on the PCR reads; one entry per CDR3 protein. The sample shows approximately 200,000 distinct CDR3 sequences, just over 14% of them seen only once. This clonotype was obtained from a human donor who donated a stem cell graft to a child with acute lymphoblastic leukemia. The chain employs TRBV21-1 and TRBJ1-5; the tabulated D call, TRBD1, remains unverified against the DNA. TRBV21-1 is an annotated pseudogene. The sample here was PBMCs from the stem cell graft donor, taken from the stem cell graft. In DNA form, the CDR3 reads TGTGCCAGCGACAAAGGGGGGCTTCAGCCCCAGCATTTT. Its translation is CASDKGGLQPQHF.